This TCR beta chain stems from a study of cytomegalovirus exposure and HLA in healthy donors. The PCR made use of 60 Vbeta and 13 Jbeta primers. Method: immunoSEQ multiplex PCR; TCRdb's copy keeps in-frame clones and lacks some. The table includes 150,000 to 200,000 clones, 60% to 80% detected once. Germline CDR1 is MNHNS and CDR2 is SASEGT. The CDR3 runs to 15 residues. The germline V and J ends were trimmed by 6 bases and 1 base, with 10 bases remaining between them. Study findings and constraints: About 87% or about 30% of the time was how often most TCR beta V segments were productive, according to an earlier analysis.

This clone was found a few times. Its antigen is not known. The same CDR3 also results from other DNA sequences found in this sample. The sequence was obtained from a female donor in good health and CMV-seronegative. V and J are TRBV6-1 and TRBJ2-6; D might be TRBD1 (6 bases). Input material: PBMCs. This CDR3 reads CASRPQGSGANVLTF. CDR3 nucleotide sequence: TGTGCCAGCAGACCTCAGGGGTCTGGGGCCAACGTCCTGACTTTC.